This note documents a single T cell receptor (beta chain) sequence. Naive CD8 cells lacked CD45RO and underwent positive selection for CCR7, leaving out terminally differentiated effector memory CD45RA+ cells. The data originate from a study of shared clonotypes between healthy human individuals. Assay: immunoSEQ multiplex PCR; the TCRdb copy retains only in-frame clones and omits some. The sample has around 2.1 million clones, about 92% seen once. The sequence was obtained from a man aged 18 to 35 in good health. Some clones in this sample may be carry-over from other donors' samples. Sequenced: naive CD8+ T cells from PBMCs.

CDR3 sequence: CSVARLDISSYNEQFF. DNA of the CDR3: TGCAGCGTCGCCCGTCTCGACATTAGCTCCTACAATGAGCAGTTCTTC. The chain links TRBV29-1 to TRBJ2-1, with unresolved D. The length of the CDR3 is 16 residues. V lost 6 bases and J lost 0, with 18 bases in between. Germline lookup yields CDR1 SQVTM and CDR2 ANQGSEA.